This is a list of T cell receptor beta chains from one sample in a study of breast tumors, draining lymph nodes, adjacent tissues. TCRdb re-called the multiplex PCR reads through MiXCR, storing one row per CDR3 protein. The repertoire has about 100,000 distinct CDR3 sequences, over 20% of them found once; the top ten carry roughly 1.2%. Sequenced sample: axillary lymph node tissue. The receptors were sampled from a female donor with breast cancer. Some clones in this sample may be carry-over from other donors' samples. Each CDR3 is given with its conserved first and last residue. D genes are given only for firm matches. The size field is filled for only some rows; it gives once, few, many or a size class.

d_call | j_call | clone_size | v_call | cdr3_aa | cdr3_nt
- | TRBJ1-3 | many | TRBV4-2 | CASSQETGWSGNTIYF | TGTGCCAGCAGCCAAGAGACAGGCTGGTCTGGAAACACCATATATTTT
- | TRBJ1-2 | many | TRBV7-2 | CASSYQMWQSYGYTF | TGTGCCAGCAGCTACCAAATGTGGCAGAGCTATGGCTACACCTTC
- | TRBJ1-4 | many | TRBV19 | CASSGRGANEKLFF | TGTGCCAGTAGTGGCAGGGGTGCTAATGAAAAACTGTTTTTT
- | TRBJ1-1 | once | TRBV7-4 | CASRAARGTEAFF | TGTGCCAGCAGGGCCGCAAGAGGCACTGAAGCTTTCTTT
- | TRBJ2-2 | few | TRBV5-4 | CASSLAAPPNTGELFF | TGTGCCAGCAGCTTGGCCGCACCACCGAACACCGGGGAGCTGTTTTTT
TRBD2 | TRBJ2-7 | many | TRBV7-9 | CASSSLLAGGHYEQYF | TGTGCCAGCAGCTCCCTACTAGCGGGGGGTCACTACGAGCAGTACTTC
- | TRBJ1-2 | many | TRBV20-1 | CSALTLLNYGYTF | TGCAGTGCTTTGACCCTTCTCAACTATGGCTACACCTTC
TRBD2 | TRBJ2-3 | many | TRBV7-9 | CASSPGTTTDTQYF | TGTGCCAGCAGCCCGGGGACTACCACAGATACGCAGTATTTT
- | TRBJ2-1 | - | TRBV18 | CASSPLGTDTYNEQFF | TGTGCCAGCTCACCACTCGGGACCGATACCTACAATGAGCAGTTCTTC
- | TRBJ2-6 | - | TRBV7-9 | CASSLSSGAGSGANVLTF | TGTGCCAGCAGCTTAAGTTCAGGGGCTGGCTCTGGGGCCAACGTCCTGACTTTC
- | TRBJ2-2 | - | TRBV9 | CASSVATSAGELFF | TGTGCCAGCAGCGTAGCTACATCGGCCGGGGAGCTGTTTTTT
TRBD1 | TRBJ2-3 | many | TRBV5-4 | CASSPRGRGIDTQYF | TGTGCCAGCAGCCCTAGGGGCAGGGGGATTGATACGCAGTATTTT
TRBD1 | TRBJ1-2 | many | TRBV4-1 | CASSRATGGPYYGYTF | TGCGCCAGCAGCCGCGCCACAGGGGGCCCATACTATGGCTACACCTTC
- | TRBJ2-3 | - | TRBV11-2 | CASSSLEADTQYF | TGTGCCAGCAGTTCTCTAGAGGCGGATACGCAGTATTTT
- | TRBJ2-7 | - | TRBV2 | CVSNPTAVSYEQYF | TGTGTCAGCAATCCAACGGCGGTCTCCTACGAGCAGTACTTC
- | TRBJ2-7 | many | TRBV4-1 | CASSPRVSASYEQYF | TGCGCCAGCAGCCCGCGTGTTAGCGCCTCCTACGAGCAGTACTTC
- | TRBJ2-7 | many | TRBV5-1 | CASSLAKADEQYF | TGCGCCAGCAGCTTGGCGAAGGCGGACGAGCAGTACTTC
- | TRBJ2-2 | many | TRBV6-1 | CASTRVANTGELFF | TGTGCCAGCACCAGAGTAGCGAACACCGGGGAGCTGTTTTTT
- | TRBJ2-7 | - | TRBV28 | CASRRHKTYEQYF | TGTGCCAGCAGGCGACACAAAACCTACGAGCAGTACTTC
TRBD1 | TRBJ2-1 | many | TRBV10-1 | CASSPTGPSNEQFF | TGCGCCAGCAGTCCGACAGGGCCGAGCAATGAGCAGTTCTTC
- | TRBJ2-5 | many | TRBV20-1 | CSAIGSGEGQETQYF | TGCAGTGCGATTGGATCCGGAGAGGGGCAAGAGACCCAGTACTTC
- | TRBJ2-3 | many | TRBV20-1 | CSASLRADTQYF | TGCAGTGCTAGCCTTAGGGCAGATACGCAGTATTTT
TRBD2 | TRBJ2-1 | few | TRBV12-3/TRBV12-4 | CASSPNPGLAGPGYYNEQFF | TGTGCCAGCAGTCCGAATCCGGGACTAGCGGGCCCCGGATACTACAATGAGCAGTTCTTC
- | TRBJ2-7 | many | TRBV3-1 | CASSQDSIGTYEQYF | TGTGCCAGCAGCCAAGATAGTATCGGAACCTACGAGCAGTACTTC
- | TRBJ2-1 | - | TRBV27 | CASSPEGGYNEQFF | TGTGCCAGCAGTCCCGAGGGGGGGTACAATGAGCAGTTCTTC
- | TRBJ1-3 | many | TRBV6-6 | CASKGRYYTIYF | TGTGCCAGCAAAGGGAGGTATTACACCATATATTTT
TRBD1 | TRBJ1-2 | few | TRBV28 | CASNSAGQGEIGYTF | TGTGCCAGCAACTCCGCAGGACAGGGAGAAATAGGCTACACCTTC
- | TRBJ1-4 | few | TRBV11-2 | CASSLVTEGEKLFF | TGTGCCAGCAGCTTAGTCACGGAGGGTGAAAAACTGTTTTTT